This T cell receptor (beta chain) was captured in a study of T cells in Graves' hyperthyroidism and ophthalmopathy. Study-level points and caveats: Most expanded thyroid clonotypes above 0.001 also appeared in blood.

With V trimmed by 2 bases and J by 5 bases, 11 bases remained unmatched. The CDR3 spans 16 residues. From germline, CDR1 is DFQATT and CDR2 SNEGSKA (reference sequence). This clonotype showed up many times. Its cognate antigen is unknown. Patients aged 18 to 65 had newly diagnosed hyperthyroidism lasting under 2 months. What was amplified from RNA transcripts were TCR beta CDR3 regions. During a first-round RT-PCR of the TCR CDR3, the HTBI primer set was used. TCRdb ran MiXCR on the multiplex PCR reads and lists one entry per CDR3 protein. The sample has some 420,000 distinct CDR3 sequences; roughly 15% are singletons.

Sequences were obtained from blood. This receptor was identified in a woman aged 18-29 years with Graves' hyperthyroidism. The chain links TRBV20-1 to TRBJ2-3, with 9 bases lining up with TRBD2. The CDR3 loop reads CSARRPASGKIDTQYF. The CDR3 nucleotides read TGCAGTGCTAGAAGACCCGCTAGCGGGAAGATAGATACGCAGTATTTT.